This T cell receptor beta chain emerged from a study of OX40 agonist ivuxolimab in advanced cancers. Background on the whole study: Ivuxolimab, which targeted the costimulatory receptor OX40 (CD134), was an agonistic, fully human IgG2 monoclonal antibody. The purpose of peripheral TCRbeta sequencing was to test whether ivuxolimab changed TCR sequence diversity and led to clonal T-cell expansion. Prior anti-PD-1, anti-PD-L1 or anti-CTLA-4 therapy was permitted, and checkpoint inhibitors had been received by less than 45% of dose-escalation patients. Intravenous ivuxolimab was administered to patients every 2 weeks at six dose levels: 0.01, 0.1, 0.3, 1.5, 3 and 10 mg/kg. Partial responses occurred in three dose-escalation patients: two with cutaneous melanoma and one with hepatocellular carcinoma. The paper describes the monotherapy dose-escalation part (N of about 47 patients) of the phase I trial of ivuxolimab. In the dose-escalation cohort, more than 80% of patients were male, and the mean age was 60 years with a range of about 20 to 79. Of the roughly 52 dose-escalation patients, hepatocellular carcinoma was present in around 20, melanoma in approximately 15, renal cell carcinoma in 9 and head and neck cancer in 9. The study at large found these results: Clonal expansion of both CD4+ and CD8+ blood T cells was observed from baseline to week 6 at doses 0.1 to 3.0 mg/kg. After ivuxolimab, CD8+ T cells had more expanded clones than CD4+ T cells on average. In the 0.1-3.0 mg/kg groups, partial responders had among the lowest normalized peripheral clonal expansion, particularly in CD8+ T cells. Low levels of normalized T-cell clonal expansion were also seen in some patients who did not respond. Which antigens the clonally expanded peripheral T cells were specific for was not determined.

The trial excluded patients who had a history of autoimmune disease or who were on systemic immunosuppression. Peripheral blood for TCR sequencing was collected from all dose cohorts at baseline, on cycle 4 day 1, and on cycle 7 day 1. Samples came from an open-label, multicenter, first-in-human phase I dose-escalation trial of ivuxolimab. Adults with locally advanced or metastatic melanoma, renal cell, hepatocellular, or head and neck squamous cell carcinoma were enrolled in the trial. Before TCR sequencing, CD4+ T cells and CD8+ T cells from peripheral blood were sorted into separate populations. Notes on this clone: The antigen it binds to is not known. Per-base qualities were not stored, and no clone one base away is much larger.

To sequence the TCRbeta CDR3 region, genomic DNA was isolated from the sorted cells. The immunoSEQ Assay was used for sequencing of TCRbeta CDR3 regions. TCRdb mirrors the immuneACCESS table, restricted to in-frame sequences. Some clones are absent from its copies; in checked studies, under half trace to an unresolved V gene, and the reason for the others is unknown. This sample holds some 110,000 clones; approximately 90% were observed only once. The ten largest clones take up approximately 0.52% of the sample. Relative to germline, V is 1 base shorter and J is 2 bases shorter, with 5 bases between their ends. The CDR3 contains 14 residues, cysteine and phenylalanine counted. CDR3 DNA is the only sequence kept; it has 42 bases, read in frame from the first base. Sequences MNHNS (CDR1) and SASEGT (CDR2) are obtained from the germline V gene.

Recombination joined TRBV6-1 with TRBJ1-4; the D gene cannot be named for sure. This TCR was recovered from an adult with an advanced solid tumor such as melanoma, head and neck, liver or kidney cancer. This specimen was CD4+ or CD8+ T cells sorted from blood, taken in a trial of the OX40 agonist ivuxolimab. Read as DNA, the sequence is TGTGCCAGCAGTGAAGGCCCCACTAATGAAAAACTGTTTTTT. This is translated as CASSEGPTNEKLFF.